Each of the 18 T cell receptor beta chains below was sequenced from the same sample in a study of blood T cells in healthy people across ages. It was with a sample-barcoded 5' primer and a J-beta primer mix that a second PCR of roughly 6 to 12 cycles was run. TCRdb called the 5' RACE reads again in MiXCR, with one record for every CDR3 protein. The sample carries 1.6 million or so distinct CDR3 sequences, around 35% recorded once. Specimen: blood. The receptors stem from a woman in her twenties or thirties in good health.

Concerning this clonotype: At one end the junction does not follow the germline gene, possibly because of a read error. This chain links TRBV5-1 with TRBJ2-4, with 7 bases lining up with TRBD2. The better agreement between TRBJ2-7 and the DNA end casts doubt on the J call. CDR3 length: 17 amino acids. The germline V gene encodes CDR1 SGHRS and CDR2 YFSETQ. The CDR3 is CASSLSESGARSCEQYF. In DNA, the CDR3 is TGCGCCAGCAGCTTGTCCGAGAGCGGGGCTCGATCCTGCGAGCAGTACTTC.

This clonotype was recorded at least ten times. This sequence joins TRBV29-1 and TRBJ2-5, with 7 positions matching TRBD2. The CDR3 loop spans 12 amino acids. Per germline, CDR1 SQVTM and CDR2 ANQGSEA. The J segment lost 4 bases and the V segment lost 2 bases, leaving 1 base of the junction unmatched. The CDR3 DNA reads TGCAGCGTTGAACGACTAGCAGAGACCCAGTACTTC. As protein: CSVERLAETQYF.

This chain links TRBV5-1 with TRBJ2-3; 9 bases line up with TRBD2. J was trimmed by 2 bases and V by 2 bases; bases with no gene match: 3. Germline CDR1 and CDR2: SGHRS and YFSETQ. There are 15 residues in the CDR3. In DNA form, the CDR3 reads TGCGCCAGCAGCTTCGGCGGGGGGGCCACAGATACGCAGTATTTT. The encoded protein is CASSFGGGATDTQYF.

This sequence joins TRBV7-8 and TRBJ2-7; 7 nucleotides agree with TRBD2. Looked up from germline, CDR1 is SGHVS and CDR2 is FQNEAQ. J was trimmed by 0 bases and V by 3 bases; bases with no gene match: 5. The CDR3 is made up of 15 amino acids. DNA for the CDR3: TGTGCCAGCAGCTTGGTCGGGGGGAACTCCTACGAGCAGTACTTC. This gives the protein CASSLVGGNSYEQYF.

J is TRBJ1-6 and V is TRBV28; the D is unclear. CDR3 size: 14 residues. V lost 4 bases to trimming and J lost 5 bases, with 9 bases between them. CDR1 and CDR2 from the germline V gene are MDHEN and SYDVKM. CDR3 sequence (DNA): TGTGCCAGCAGTTCGCCCCCGGATAATTCACCCCTCCACTTT. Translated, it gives CASSSPPDNSPLHF.

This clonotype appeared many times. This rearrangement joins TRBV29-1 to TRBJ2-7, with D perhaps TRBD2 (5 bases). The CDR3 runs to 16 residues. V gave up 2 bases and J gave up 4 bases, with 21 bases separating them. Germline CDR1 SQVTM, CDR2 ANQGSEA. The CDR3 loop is CSVEFTRTGPPYEQYF. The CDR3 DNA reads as TGCAGCGTTGAATTTACGAGGACTGGCCCCCCGTACGAGCAGTACTTC.

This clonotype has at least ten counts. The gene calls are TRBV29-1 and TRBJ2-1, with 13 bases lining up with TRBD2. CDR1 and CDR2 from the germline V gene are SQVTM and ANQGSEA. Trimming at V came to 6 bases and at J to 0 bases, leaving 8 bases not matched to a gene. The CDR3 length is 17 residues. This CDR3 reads CSVGGLAGMSSYNEQFF. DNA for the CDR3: TGCAGCGTGGGGGGACTAGCGGGGATGAGCTCCTACAATGAGCAGTTCTTC.

The CDR3 region has the DNA TGCGCCAGCAGTCCCGAAGCGGGGGTCAACGGAGGGACCCAGTACTTC. It specifies CASSPEAGVNGGTQYF. J is TRBJ2-5 and V is TRBV4-1; 8 nucleotides match TRBD2. Losses at the gene ends were 6 bases for V and 7 bases for J; bases not matched to a gene: 16. There are 16 residues in the CDR3. In germline, CDR1 is MGHRA, CDR2 YSYEKL.

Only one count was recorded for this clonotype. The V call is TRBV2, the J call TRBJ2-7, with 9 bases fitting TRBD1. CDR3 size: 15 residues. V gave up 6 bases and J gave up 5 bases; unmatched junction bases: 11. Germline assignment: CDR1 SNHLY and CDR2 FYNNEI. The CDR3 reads CASSGGQGWRHEQYF. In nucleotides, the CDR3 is TGTGCCAGCAGCGGTGGACAGGGGTGGCGTCACGAGCAGTACTTC.

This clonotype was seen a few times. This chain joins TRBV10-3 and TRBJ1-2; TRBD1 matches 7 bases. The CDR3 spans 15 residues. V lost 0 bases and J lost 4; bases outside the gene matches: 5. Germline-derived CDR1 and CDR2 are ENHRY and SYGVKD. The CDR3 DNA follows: TGTGCCATCAGTGAGTCCGGGGACAGTTCCTATGGCTACACCTTC. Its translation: CAISESGDSSYGYTF.

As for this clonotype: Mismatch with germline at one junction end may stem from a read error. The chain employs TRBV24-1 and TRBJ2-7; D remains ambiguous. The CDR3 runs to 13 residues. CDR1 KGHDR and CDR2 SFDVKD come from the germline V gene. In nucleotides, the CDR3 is TGTGCCACCTGTGACTCCGCTGTTGGAGAGCAGTACTTC. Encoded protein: CATCDSAVGEQYF.

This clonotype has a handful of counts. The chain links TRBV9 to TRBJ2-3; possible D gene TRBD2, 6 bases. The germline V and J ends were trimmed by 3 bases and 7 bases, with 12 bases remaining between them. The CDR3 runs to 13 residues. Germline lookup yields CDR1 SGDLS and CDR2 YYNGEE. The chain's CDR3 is CASSGLLANTQYF. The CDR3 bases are TGTGCCAGCAGCGGCCTACTAGCAAATACGCAGTATTTT.

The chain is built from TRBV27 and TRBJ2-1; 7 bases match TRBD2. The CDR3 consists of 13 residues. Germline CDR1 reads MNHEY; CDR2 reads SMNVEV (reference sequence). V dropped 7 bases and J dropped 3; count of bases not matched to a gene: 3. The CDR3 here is CASTSGNYNEQFF. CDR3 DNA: TGTGCCAGCACTAGCGGCAACTACAATGAGCAGTTCTTC.

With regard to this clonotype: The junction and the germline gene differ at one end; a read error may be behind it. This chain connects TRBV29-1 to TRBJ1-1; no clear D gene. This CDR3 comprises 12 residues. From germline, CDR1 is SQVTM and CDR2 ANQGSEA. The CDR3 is CSGETTDLKAFF. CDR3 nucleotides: TGCAGCGGTGAAACAACTGATCTAAAGGCTTTCTTT. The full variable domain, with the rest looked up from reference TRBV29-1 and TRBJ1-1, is SAVISQKPSRDICQRGTSLTIQCQVDSQVTMMFWYRQQPGQSLTLIATANQGSEATYESGFVIDKFPISRPNLTFSTLTVSNMSPEDSSIYLCSGETTDLKAFFGQGTRLTVV.

DNA for the CDR3: TGCAGCGTTGTGGGAAGCACAGATACGCAGTATTTT. Translation gives CSVVGSTDTQYF. The chain uses TRBV29-1 and TRBJ2-3, with unresolved D. Deletions cut 4 bases from V and 0 bases from J, with 5 bases between. CDR1 is SQVTM, CDR2 ANQGSEA, per germline. The CDR3 runs to 12 residues.

The CDR3 coding sequence is TGCGCCAGCAGCCAATATCTTCCCGGTCCTAGGGCCAACGTCCTGACTTTC. Translated: CASSQYLPGPRANVLTF. The chain carries TRBV4-1 and TRBJ2-6, with D hard to call. Per germline, CDR1 MGHRA and CDR2 YSYEKL. Trimming removed 2 bases at V and 5 bases at J, with 16 bases between. The CDR3 spans 17 residues.

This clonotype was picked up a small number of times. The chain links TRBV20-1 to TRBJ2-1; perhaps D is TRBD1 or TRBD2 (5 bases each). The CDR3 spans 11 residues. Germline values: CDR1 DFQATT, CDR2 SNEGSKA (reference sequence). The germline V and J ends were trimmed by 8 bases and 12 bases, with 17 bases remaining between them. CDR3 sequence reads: CSIILGTGQFF. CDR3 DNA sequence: TGCAGTATCATCTTAGGGACGGGGCAGTTCTTC.

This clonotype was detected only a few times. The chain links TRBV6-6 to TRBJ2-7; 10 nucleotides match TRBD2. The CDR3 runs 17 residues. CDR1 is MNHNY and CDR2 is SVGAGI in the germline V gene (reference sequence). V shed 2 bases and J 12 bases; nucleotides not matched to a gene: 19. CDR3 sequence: CASSYDPSGSSLVPLYF. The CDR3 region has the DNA TGTGCCAGCAGTTACGACCCTAGCGGGAGCTCCCTCGTCCCCCTGTACTTC.